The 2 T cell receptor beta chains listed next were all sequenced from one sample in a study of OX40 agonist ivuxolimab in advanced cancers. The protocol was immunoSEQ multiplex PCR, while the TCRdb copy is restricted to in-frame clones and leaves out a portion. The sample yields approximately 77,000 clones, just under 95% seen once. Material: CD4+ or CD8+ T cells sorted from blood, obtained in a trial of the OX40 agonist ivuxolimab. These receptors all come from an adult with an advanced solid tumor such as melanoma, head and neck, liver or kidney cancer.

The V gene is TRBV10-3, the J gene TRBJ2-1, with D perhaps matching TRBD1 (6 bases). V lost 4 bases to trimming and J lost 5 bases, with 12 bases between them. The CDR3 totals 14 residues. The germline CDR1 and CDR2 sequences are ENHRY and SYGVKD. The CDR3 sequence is CAISALTGHNEQFF. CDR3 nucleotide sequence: TGTGCCATCAGTGCATTGACAGGCCACAATGAGCAGTTCTTC.

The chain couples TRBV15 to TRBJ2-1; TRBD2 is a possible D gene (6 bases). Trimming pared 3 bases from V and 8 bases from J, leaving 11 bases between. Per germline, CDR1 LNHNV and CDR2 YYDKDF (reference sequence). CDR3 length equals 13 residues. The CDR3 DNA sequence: TGTGCCACCAGCAGGGGGGGTACCCATGAGCAGTTCTTC. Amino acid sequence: CATSRGGTHEQFF.